The 11 T cell receptor beta chains listed next were all sequenced from one sample in a study of esophageal squamous cell carcinoma under preoperative chemotherapy. Each CDR3 protein gets one entry after TCRdb re-called the PCR reads with MiXCR. The table includes about 12,000 distinct CDR3 sequences, roughly half detected once. Time point reported: before preoperative PTX-NDP chemotherapy. This material was obtained from a patient given preoperative chemotherapy. The source is a human donor with esophageal squamous cell carcinoma. The donor label of this sample is uncertain.

V is TRBV7-2 and J is TRBJ2-4; no firm D call. The J call may be faulty, since TRBJ2-7 better matches the DNA end. The CDR3 contains 15 residues. CDR1 SGHTA and CDR2 FQGNSA come from the germline V gene. CDR3 protein: CASSLDRRIPDEQYF. DNA for the CDR3: TGTGCCAGCAGCTTAGATCGGCGGATCCCGGACGAGCAGTACTTC.

This clonotype was detected only a few times. The chain couples TRBV6-5 to TRBJ2-5; D may match TRBD1 or TRBD2 (5 bases each). CDR3 size: 15 residues. The V end lost 1 base, the J end lost 1 base, and 10 bases lay between the germline ends. The germline V gene has CDR1 MNHEY and CDR2 SVGAGI. The CDR3 loop reads CASSYLAGTQETQYF. CDR3 DNA: TGTGCCAGCAGTTACTTAGCCGGGACCCAAGAGACCCAGTACTTC.

About this clonotype itself: A read error may account for a junction end that differs from germline. CDR3 in amino acids: CASGGFGGSDPETQYF. The CDR3 nucleotides are TGTGCCAGCGGGGGGTTTGGGGGCAGCGACCCAGAGACCCAGTATTTC. The chain employs TRBV6-1 and TRBJ2-3; D possibly uses TRBD1 or TRBD2 (6 bases each). CDR3 size: 16 residues. The germline V gene has CDR1 MNHNS and CDR2 SASEGT.

There are a few counts of this clonotype. This rearrangement joins TRBV3-1 to TRBJ2-2; maybe TRBD2 (6 bases). V lost 1 base, J lost 1 base, and 10 bases lay in between. CDR1 is LGHDT and CDR2 is YNNKEL in the germline V gene (reference sequence). This CDR3 contains 16 residues. Written as DNA, the CDR3 is TGTGCCAGCAGCCAAGTGCTAGCGCGGAACACCGGGGAGCTGTTTTTT. It encodes CASSQVLARNTGELFF.

This clonotype has at least ten counts. V and J are TRBV12-3 or TRBV12-4 and TRBJ1-1; TRBD1 is a possible D gene (6 bases). V was trimmed by 2 bases and J by 3 bases, leaving 16 bases between them. The length of the CDR3 is 16 residues. CDR3 nucleotides: TGTGCCAGCAGTTTAATGTGGGGGGCCAAGGACACTGAAGCTTTCTTT. As protein: CASSLMWGAKDTEAFF.

This chain joins TRBV6-1 and TRBJ2-4, with D tentatively TRBD1 (5 bases). The J call may be mistaken, given a closer DNA end match to TRBJ2-5. The CDR3 covers 12 residues. Germline V gene sequence: CDR1 MNHNS, CDR2 SASEGT. The CDR3, as DNA: TGTGCCAGCAGAGACAGCCAAGAGACCCAGTACTTC. This gives the protein CASRDSQETQYF.

The chain links TRBV6-5 to TRBJ2-2, with D perhaps matching TRBD1 or TRBD2 (6 bases each). V lost 0 bases to trimming and J lost 5 bases, with 19 bases between them. The CDR3 has 18 residues. Germline-derived CDR1 and CDR2 are MNHEY and SVGAGI. The CDR3 spells CASSYSNPTGGGTGELFF. CDR3 DNA: TGTGCCAGCAGTTACTCGAATCCCACCGGAGGGGGGACCGGGGAGCTGTTTTTT.

The V and J genes are TRBV10-1 and TRBJ2-3; tentative D call: TRBD2 (6 bases). The J call may be wrong; the DNA end is better matched by TRBJ2-7. CDR3 size: 15 residues. Germline CDR1 reads WNHNN; CDR2 reads SYGVQD (reference sequence). CDR3 bases: TGCGCCAGCGGCGCGGGGCCGGGAGCCACAGACATGCAGTACTTC. This sequence encodes CASGAGPGATDMQYF.

CDR3 coding DNA: TGCGCCAGCAGTGAAATACAGGGGGCGAAGAATGAGCAGTTCTTC. Amino acids: CASSEIQGAKNEQFF. This chain uses TRBV10-1 with TRBJ2-1, with 9 bases lining up with TRBD1. In germline, CDR1 is WNHNN, CDR2 SYGVQD (reference sequence). Trimming took 3 bases from V and 7 from J; bases not matched to a gene: 7. This CDR3 contains 15 residues.

The chain joins TRBV11-2 to TRBJ1-2; D call uncertain. The germline V and J ends were trimmed by 2 bases and 2 bases, with 12 bases remaining between them. This CDR3 is 15 amino acids long. Germline V gene data show CDR1 as SGHAT and CDR2 as FQNNGV. In nucleotides, the CDR3 is TGTGCCAGCAGCTTATCATCCGACGGAAACTATGGCTACACCTTC. It translates to CASSLSSDGNYGYTF.

The genes are TRBV7-6 and TRBJ2-1, with D perhaps matching TRBD1 or TRBD2 (6 bases each). The last part of the DNA fits TRBJ2-7 better; the J call may be wrong. There are 13 residues in the CDR3. The germline CDR1 and CDR2 sequences are SGHVS and FNYEAQ. CDR3 sequence: CASSHLGGYEQYF. As DNA, the CDR3 is TGTGCCAGCAGCCACTTAGGGGGGTACGAGCAGTACTTC.